This T cell receptor beta chain was profiled in a study of long-term antiretroviral therapy in people with HIV. About the study: A decade or so separates the oldest specimens from the later 2015 immediate-ART recommendation.

Study-wide findings and caveats: Possibly under older ART regimens, blood was drawn between the mid-2000s and the late 2010s. Repertoires in HIV (unlike those of controls) had narrower CDR3 length ranges. Clones showing expansion before ART dominated the repertoire at all time points.

With survey level as its setting, the immunoSEQ assay was v3.0. Produced via immunoSEQ multiplex PCR; TCRdb's table is partial and in-frame only. In the table there are tens of thousands of clones, 80% to 85% of which are singletons. J lost 1 base, V lost 2 bases, and 2 bases had no gene match. The CDR3 loop spans 15 amino acids. CDR1 is MNHEY and CDR2 is SMNVEV in the germline V gene (reference sequence). Details on this clone: Its target is not known.

The chain employs TRBV27 and TRBJ2-5; 9 bases agree with TRBD2. Specimen: unsorted PBMCs, collected 1.2 years after starting antiretroviral therapy. This sequence was found in a woman aged 40 to 55 with HIV. DNA for the CDR3: TGTGCCAGCAGTTTACTAGCGGGGACCCAAGAGACCCAGTACTTC. This codes for CASSLLAGTQETQYF.